This T cell receptor beta chain originates from a study of shared clonotypes between healthy human individuals. The study's findings and limits: Non-shared clonotypes had lower generation probabilities than those shared by all four donors. Larger estimated richness was generally recorded for naive subsets relative to memory subsets.

The test was conducted at deep level. Produced via immunoSEQ multiplex PCR; TCRdb's table is partial and in-frame only. The table has approximately 2.5 million clones, over 85% seen once; the top ten hold 0.36%. The CDR3 has 13 amino acids. Trimming removed 1 base from V and 1 base from J, with 3 bases in between. CDR1 is MNHEY and CDR2 is SMNVEV in the germline V gene (reference sequence). In its sample, this clone was seen a few times. Its antigen is currently unknown. Other DNA sequences of this sample code for an identical CDR3. The rearrangement links TRBV27 to TRBJ2-3; no reliable D call. Material for sequencing was naive CD4+ T cells from PBMCs. Documented subset: CD45RA+ positively selected. The clonotype comes from a man younger than 35 in good health. Some clones in this sample may be carry-over from other donors' samples. The chain's CDR3 is CASSLWGTDTQYF. CDR3 in DNA: TGTGCCAGCAGTTTATGGGGCACAGATACGCAGTATTTT.